This TCR beta chain emerged from a study of beta chain features in type 1 diabetes. Study in general: In age, gender and cell yields, patients were similar to healthy donors. Study-level results: A moderate, significant TCRB CDR3 shortening appeared in type 1 diabetes across four CD4+ subsets.

The whole isolated RNA underwent reverse transcription, so sequencing captured expressed TCRB transcripts. Sequenced by immunoSEQ multiplex PCR; TCRdb stores in-frame clones only, minus some. The sample has more than 100,000 clones, about a sixth seen once. In regard to this clone: Its antigen is not known. This may be a read error, as it is one base from a much larger clone. This sample also contains other DNA sequences that code for the same CDR3.

One heparinised blood draw averaging about 110 mL was given by each donor. The CDR3 has 14 residues. Germline loops: CDR1 SGHTA, CDR2 FQGNSA. The germline V and J ends were trimmed by 1 base and 1 base, with 4 bases remaining between them. The origin of this receptor is a man aged 25 to 45 with type 1 diabetes. The sequenced sample consisted of central memory CD4+ T cells from blood. The rearrangement uses TRBV7-2 and TRBJ2-2; D unclear. In nucleotides, the CDR3 is TGTGCCAGCAGCTTAGGTGGGAACACCGGGGAGCTGTTTTTT. Encoded protein: CASSLGGNTGELFF.